Many counts were recorded for the clone carrying this T cell receptor (beta chain). Its antigen is not known. These data are taken from a study of blood T cells in healthy people across ages. PCR was performed a second time for about 7 to 12 cycles using a sample-barcoded 5' primer and a J-beta primer mix. All samples gave at least 2.5 million CDR3-containing paired-end reads. TCRdb re-analysed the 5' RACE reads in MiXCR, keeping a single row per CDR3 protein. The data hold hundreds of thousands of distinct CDR3 sequences, with more than 25% observed a single time. Study-level points and caveats: Calculation of diversity from one million T cells yielded estimates considered to be underestimates.

Donors ranged from roughly 6 to 90 years old and were healthy Caucasians in Russia. The origin of this receptor is a woman over 75 in good health. Specimen: blood.

The CDR3 DNA reads as TGCAGTGCTCCTAGCGGGGGCTTCAATGAGCAGTTCTTC. Protein product: CSAPSGGFNEQFF. The chain couples TRBV20-1 to TRBJ2-1; TRBD2 matches 10 bases. V gave up 5 bases and J gave up 6 bases; unmatched junction bases: 4. The CDR3 totals 13 residues. Germline values: CDR1 DFQATT, CDR2 SNEGSKA (reference sequence).